There are a few counts of the clone carrying this TCR beta chain. The CDR3 consists of 15 residues. In germline, CDR1 is SGHRS, CDR2 YFSETQ. Trimming removed 4 bases from V and 6 bases from J; junction bases left unmatched: 9. The sample originates from a study of T-cell memory formation after mild COVID-19. The 5'RACE method, run with constant-segment primers, produced TCR alpha and TCR beta cDNA libraries (carrying sample barcodes and UMIs). TCRdb recomputed calls from the 5' RACE reads with MiXCR, one row per CDR3 protein. In the table there are roughly 240,000 distinct CDR3 sequences, approximately 15% of which are singletons.

The source of this sequence is an adult woman who had mild COVID-19 (a few samples of this study predate the infection). Cell type and time point are not known. The chain employs TRBV5-1 and TRBJ2-7; 11 nucleotides agree with TRBD2. Sequencing used PBMCs or a T cell subset sorted from them (not recorded which). The CDR3 sequence is CASSGAGTSGSEQYF. The CDR3 nucleotides are TGCGCCAGCAGCGGCGCCGGGACTAGCGGCAGCGAGCAGTACTTC.